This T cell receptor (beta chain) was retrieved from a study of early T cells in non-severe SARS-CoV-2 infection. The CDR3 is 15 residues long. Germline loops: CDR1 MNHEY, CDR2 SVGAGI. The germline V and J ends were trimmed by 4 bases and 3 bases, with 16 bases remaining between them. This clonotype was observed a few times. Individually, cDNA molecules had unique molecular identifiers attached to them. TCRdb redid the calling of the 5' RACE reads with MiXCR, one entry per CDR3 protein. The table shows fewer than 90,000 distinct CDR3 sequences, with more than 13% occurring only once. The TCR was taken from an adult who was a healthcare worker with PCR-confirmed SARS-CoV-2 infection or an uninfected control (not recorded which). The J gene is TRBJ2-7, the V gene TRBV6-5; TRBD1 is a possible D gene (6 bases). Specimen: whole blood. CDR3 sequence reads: CASSSTGISVYEQYF. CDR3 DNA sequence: TGTGCCAGCAGTTCCACAGGGATATCAGTCTACGAGCAGTACTTC.